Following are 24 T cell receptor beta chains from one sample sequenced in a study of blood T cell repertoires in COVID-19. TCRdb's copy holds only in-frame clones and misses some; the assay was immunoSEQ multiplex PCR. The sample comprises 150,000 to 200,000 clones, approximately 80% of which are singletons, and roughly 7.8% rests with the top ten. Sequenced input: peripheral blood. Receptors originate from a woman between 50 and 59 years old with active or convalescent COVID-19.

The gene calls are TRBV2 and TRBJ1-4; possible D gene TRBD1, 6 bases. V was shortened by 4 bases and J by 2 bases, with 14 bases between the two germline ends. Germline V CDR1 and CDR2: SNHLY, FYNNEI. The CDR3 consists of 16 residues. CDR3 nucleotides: TGTGCCAGCAGTGCGCAGGGGTCGGGCACTAATGAAAAACTGTTTTTT. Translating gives CASSAQGSGTNEKLFF.

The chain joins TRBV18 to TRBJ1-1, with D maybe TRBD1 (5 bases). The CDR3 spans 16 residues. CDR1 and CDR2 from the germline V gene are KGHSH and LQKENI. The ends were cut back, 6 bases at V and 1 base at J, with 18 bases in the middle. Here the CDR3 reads CASSLYGGTQNTEAFF. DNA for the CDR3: TGTGCCAGCTCGCTCTACGGGGGGACCCAGAACACTGAAGCTTTCTTT.

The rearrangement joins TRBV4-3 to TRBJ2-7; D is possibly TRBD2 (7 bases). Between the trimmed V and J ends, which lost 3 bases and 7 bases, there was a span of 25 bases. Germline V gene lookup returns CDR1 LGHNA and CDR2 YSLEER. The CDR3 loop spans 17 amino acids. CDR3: CASSQDLRGGPTGEQYF. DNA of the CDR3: TGCGCCAGCAGCCAGGACCTCAGGGGAGGGCCTACGGGAGAGCAGTACTTC.

As DNA, the CDR3 is TGTGCCAGCAGCCAAGGTCCTCTAGGTCGTAGGACAGGATACGAGCAGTACTTC. It yields the protein CASSQGPLGRRTGYEQYF. The chain has TRBV14 and TRBJ2-7, with 7 bases that match TRBD1. After removal of 1 base from V and 4 bases from J, the junction contained 16 bases not matched to a gene. CDR1 SGHDN and CDR2 FVKESK come from the germline V gene. CDR3 size: 18 residues.

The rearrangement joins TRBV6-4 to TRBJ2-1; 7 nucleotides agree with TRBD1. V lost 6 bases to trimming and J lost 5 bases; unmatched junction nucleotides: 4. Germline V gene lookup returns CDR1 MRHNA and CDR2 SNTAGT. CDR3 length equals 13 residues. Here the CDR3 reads CASSEQGNNEQFF. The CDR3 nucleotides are TGTGCCAGCAGCGAACAGGGGAACAATGAGCAGTTCTTC.

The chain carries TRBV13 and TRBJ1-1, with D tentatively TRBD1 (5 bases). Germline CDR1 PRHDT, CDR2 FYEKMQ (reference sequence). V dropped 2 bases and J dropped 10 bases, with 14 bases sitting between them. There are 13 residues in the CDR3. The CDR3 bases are TGTGCCAGCAGCTTAAGGGGAGGACGTGCAGCTTTCTTT. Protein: CASSLRGGRAAFF.

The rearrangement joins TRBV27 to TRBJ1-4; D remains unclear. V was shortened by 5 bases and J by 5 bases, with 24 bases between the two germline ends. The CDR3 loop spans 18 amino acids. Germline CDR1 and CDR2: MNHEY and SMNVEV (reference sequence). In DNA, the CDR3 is TGTGCCAGCAGTCCATTGACCCCCGGGAGGGTACCGAATGAAAAACTGTTTTTT. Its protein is CASSPLTPGRVPNEKLFF. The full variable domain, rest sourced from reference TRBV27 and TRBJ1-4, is EAQVTQNPRYLITVTGKKLTVTCSQNMNHEYMSWYRQDPGLGLRQIYYSMNVEVTDKGDVPEGYKVSRKEKRNFPLILESPSPNQTSLYFCASSPLTPGRVPNEKLFFGSGTQLSVL.

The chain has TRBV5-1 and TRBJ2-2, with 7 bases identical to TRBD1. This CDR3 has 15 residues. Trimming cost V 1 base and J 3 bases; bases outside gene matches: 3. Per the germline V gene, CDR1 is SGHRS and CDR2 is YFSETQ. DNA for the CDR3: TGCGCCAGCAGCTTGAGAACAGGGGACACCGGGGAGCTGTTTTTT. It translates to CASSLRTGDTGELFF. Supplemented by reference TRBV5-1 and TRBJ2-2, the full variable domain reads KAGVTQTPRYLIKTRGQQVTLSCSPISGHRSVSWYQQTPGQGLQFLFEYFSETQRNKGNFPGRFSGRQFSNSRSEMNVSTLELGDSALYLCASSLRTGDTGELFFGEGSRLTVL.

The CDR3 sequence is CASSYRTGRGNQPQHF. The CDR3 bases are TGTGCCAGCAGTTACCGGACAGGGCGAGGGAATCAGCCCCAGCATTTT. V gene TRBV6-2 or TRBV6-3 combines with J gene TRBJ1-5, with 8 nucleotides matching TRBD1. Unmatched junction bases numbered 7, after V lost 2 bases and J lost 4 bases. CDR3 length equals 16 residues. Germline CDR1 MNHEY, CDR2 SVGEGT.

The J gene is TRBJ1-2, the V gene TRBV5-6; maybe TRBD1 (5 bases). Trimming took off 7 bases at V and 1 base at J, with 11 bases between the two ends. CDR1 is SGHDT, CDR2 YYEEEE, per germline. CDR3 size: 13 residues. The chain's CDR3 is CASLQGINYGYTF. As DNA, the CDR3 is TGTGCCAGCCTCCAGGGAATTAACTATGGCTACACCTTC. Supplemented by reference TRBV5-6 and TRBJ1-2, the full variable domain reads DAGVTQSPTHLIKTRGQQVTLRCSPKSGHDTVSWYQQALGQGPQFIFQYYEEEERQRGNFPDRFSGHQFPNYSSELNVNALLLGDSALYLCASLQGINYGYTFGSGTRLTVV.

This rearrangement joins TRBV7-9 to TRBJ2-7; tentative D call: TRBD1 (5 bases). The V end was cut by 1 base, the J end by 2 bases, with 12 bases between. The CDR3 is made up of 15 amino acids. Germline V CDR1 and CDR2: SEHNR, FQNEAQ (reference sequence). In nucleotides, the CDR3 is TGTGCCAGCAGCTTAGACCCCGCGACAGCCTACGAGCAGTACTTC. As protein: CASSLDPATAYEQYF.

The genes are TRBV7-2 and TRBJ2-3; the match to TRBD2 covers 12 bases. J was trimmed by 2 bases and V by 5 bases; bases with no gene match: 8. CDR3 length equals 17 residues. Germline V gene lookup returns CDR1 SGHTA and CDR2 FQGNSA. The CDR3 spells CASSPSRLAGVTDTQYF. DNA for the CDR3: TGTGCCAGCAGCCCCTCACGACTAGCGGGGGTCACAGATACGCAGTATTTT.

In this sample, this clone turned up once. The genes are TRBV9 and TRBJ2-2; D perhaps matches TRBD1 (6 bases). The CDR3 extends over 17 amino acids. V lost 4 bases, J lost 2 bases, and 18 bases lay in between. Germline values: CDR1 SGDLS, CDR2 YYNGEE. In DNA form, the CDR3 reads TGTGCCAGCAGCATACAGGGTACGATTCCAAACACCGGGGAGCTGTTTTTT. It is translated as CASSIQGTIPNTGELFF.

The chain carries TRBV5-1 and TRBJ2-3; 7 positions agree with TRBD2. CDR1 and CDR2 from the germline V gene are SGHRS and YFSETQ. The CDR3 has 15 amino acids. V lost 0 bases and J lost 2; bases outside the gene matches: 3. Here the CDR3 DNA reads TGCGCCAGCAGCTTGGCACTAGCGACCACAGATACGCAGTATTTT. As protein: CASSLALATTDTQYF.

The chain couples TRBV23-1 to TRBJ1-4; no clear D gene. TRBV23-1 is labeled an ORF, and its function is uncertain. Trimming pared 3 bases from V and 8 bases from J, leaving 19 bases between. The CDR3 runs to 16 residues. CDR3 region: CASSHPNRAREEKLFF. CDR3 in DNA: TGCGCCAGCAGTCACCCAAACCGGGCACGGGAGGAAAAACTGTTTTTT.

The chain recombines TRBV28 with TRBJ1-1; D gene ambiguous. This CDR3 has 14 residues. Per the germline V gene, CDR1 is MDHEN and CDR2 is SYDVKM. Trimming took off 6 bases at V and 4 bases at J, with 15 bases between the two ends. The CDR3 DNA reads TGTGCCAGCAGCCCCACCCTTGGCAGCACTGAAGCTTTCTTT. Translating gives CASSPTLGSTEAFF.

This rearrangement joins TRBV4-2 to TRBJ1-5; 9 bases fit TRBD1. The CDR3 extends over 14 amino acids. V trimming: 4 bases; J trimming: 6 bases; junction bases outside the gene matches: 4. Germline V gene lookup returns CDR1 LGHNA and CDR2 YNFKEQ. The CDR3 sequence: CASSLGTGIQPQHF. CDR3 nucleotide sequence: TGTGCCAGCAGCCTCGGGACAGGGATTCAGCCCCAGCATTTT.

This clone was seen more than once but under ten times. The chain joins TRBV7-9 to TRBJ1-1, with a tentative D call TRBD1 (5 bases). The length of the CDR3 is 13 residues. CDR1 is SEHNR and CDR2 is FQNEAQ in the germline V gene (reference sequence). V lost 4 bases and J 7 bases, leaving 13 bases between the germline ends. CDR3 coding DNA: TGTGCCAGCAGCTCGTCGGGGGGTGGTGAAGCTTTCTTT. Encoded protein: CASSSSGGGEAFF.

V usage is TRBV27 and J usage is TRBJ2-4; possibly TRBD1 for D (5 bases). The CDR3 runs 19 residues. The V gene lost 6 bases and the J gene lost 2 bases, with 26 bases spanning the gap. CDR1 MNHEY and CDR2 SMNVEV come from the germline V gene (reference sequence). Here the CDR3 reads CASSSLGAGLALSKNIQYF. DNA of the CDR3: TGTGCCAGCAGCTCCCTTGGGGCAGGCCTTGCTCTCTCCAAAAACATTCAGTACTTC.

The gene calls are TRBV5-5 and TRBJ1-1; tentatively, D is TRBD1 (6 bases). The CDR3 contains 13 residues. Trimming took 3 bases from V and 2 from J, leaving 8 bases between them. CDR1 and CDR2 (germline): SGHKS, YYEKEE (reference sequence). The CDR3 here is CASSSTGNTEAFF. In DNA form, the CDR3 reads TGTGCCAGCAGCTCGACAGGAAACACTGAAGCTTTCTTT.

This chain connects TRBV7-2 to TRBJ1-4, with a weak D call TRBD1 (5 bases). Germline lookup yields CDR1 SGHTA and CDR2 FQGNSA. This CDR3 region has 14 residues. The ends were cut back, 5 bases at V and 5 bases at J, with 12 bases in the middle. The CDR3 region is CASSVWGQNEKLFF. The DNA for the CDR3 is TGTGCCAGCAGCGTCTGGGGCCAAAATGAAAAACTGTTTTTT.

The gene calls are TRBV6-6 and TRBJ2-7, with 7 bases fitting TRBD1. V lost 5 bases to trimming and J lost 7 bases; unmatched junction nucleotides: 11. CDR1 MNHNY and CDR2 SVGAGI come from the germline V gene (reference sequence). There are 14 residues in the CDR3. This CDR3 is CASSHPGQRREQYF. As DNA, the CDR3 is TGTGCCAGCAGTCATCCGGGACAGCGCCGGGAGCAGTACTTC.

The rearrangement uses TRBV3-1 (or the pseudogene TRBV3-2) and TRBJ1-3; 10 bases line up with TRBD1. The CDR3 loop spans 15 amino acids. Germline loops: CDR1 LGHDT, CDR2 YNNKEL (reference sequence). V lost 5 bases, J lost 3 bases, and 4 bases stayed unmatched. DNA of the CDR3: TGTGCCAGCAGCGTGGGACAGGGGAATGGAAACACCATATATTTT. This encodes CASSVGQGNGNTIYF.

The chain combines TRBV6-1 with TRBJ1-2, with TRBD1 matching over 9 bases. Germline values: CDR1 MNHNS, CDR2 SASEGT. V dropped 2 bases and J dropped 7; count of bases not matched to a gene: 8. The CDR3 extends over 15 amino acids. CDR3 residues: CASSEMGTGGFGYTF. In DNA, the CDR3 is TGTGCCAGCAGTGAAATGGGAACAGGGGGCTTTGGCTACACCTTC.